Reported below is one T cell receptor beta chain. Antigen specificity is unknown. This sample was taken from a study of T cell clonotyping in hematopoietic cell transplantation. The CDR3 has 15 residues. CDR1 is MNHEY, CDR2 SMNVEV, per germline (reference sequence). V was pared by 3 bases and J by 5 bases, with 6 bases of the junction left unmatched. The study, taken as a whole, reports: No sorting was done, leaving CD4 and CD8 contributions mixed. Pathologically expanded recipient clonotypes increased progressively from day 30 to day 180 as diversity fell.

The method was immunoSEQ multiplex PCR; TCRdb's version includes in-frame clones alone and lacks a portion of them. The table lists some 4,000 clones, just under 95% of them singletons, with around 5% in the top ten. This sequence originates from an older male patient who had an allogeneic stem cell transplant from an unrelated donor, so T cells may come from the graft donor. Some clones in this sample may be carry-over from other donors' samples. The source was peripheral blood mononuclear cells, collected 30 days after allogeneic stem cell transplant. V and J are TRBV27 and TRBJ2-1; 8 nucleotides match TRBD2. The CDR3 DNA is TGTGCCAGCAGTTTGAGTAGCGGGATGCACAATGAGCAGTTCTTC. Its translation is CASSLSSGMHNEQFF.